Listed here are 19 T cell receptor beta chains from one sample, sequenced in a study of blood T cell repertoires in COVID-19. TCRdb's table, derived via immunoSEQ multiplex PCR, lists solely in-frame clones and lacks some. The table lists approximately 150,000 clones, around four fifths of them singletons. Sequencing input: peripheral blood. The receptors come from a human donor in a cohort sampled during active COVID-19.

This chain links TRBV18 with TRBJ2-6; possible D gene TRBD1, 5 bases. V dropped 4 bases and J dropped 2 bases, with 6 bases sitting between them. The V gene's germline CDR1 is KGHSH and CDR2 LQKENI. The length of the CDR3 is 14 residues. The CDR3 region is CASSLRAGANVLTF. The DNA for the CDR3 is TGTGCCAGCTCACTCAGGGCTGGGGCCAACGTCCTGACTTTC.

J is TRBJ1-2 and V is TRBV7-2; 9 bases line up with TRBD1. The V segment lost 7 bases and the J segment 6 bases; nucleotides outside the gene matches: 9. CDR3 length equals 14 residues. CDR1 and CDR2 (germline): SGHTA, FQGNSA. This chain's CDR3 is CASTPGQGVHGYTF. The DNA for the CDR3 is TGTGCCAGCACCCCGGGACAGGGTGTACATGGCTACACCTTC.

The genes are TRBV28 and TRBJ1-5; D is perhaps TRBD1 (5 bases). The CDR3 consists of 14 residues. Trimming left V 3 bases short and J 5 bases short, with 11 bases between. In germline, CDR1 is MDHEN, CDR2 SYDVKM. CDR3 coding DNA: TGTGCCAGCAGTTTGGGGTTAGGGGATCAGCCCCAGCATTTT. As protein: CASSLGLGDQPQHF.

This clone was observed a few times. V usage is TRBV6-5 and J usage is TRBJ2-1, with D perhaps TRBD1 (6 bases). The CDR3 consists of 14 residues. The germline gives CDR1 MNHEY, CDR2 SVGAGI. V was clipped by 8 bases and J by 5 bases, with 16 bases between them. The CDR3 loop is CASFMGHQDNEQFF. The DNA of the CDR3 is TGTGCCAGCTTTATGGGACACCAGGACAATGAGCAGTTCTTC.

This chain links TRBV3-1 (or the pseudogene TRBV3-2) with TRBJ2-3; TRBD2 matches 15 bases. This CDR3 region has 15 residues. Germline V gene data show CDR1 as LGHDT and CDR2 as YNNKEL (reference sequence). After removal of 8 bases from V and 4 bases from J, the junction contained 4 bases not matched to a gene. The CDR3, as DNA: TGTGCCAGCGGAGGACTAGCGGGAGGGTCAGATACGCAGTATTTT. This encodes CASGGLAGGSDTQYF.

The chain couples TRBV5-5 to TRBJ2-6; no reliable D call. V dropped 0 bases and J dropped 1 base, with 5 bases sitting between them. CDR3 size: 15 residues. Looked up from germline, CDR1 is SGHKS and CDR2 is YYEKEE (reference sequence). The CDR3, as DNA: TGTGCCAGCAGCTTGGTCGGGTCTGGGGCCAACGTCCTGACTTTC. Amino acids: CASSLVGSGANVLTF.

The chain has TRBV19 and TRBJ2-6; TRBD1 is a possible D gene (5 bases). CDR1 is LNHDA, CDR2 SQIVND, per germline (reference sequence). This CDR3 comprises 14 residues. The ends were cut back, 4 bases at V and 2 bases at J, with 6 bases in the middle. The CDR3 loop reads CASSTGTGANVLTF. CDR3 coding DNA: TGTGCCAGTAGTACAGGGACTGGGGCCAACGTCCTGACTTTC.

This chain links TRBV5-1 with TRBJ2-5, with 8 bases aligning to TRBD2. CDR3 size: 15 residues. V was pared by 4 bases and J by 2 bases, with 7 bases of the junction left unmatched. The V gene's germline CDR1 is SGHRS and CDR2 YFSETQ. The CDR3 region has the DNA TGCGCCAGCAGCACGGGGGGGTTACAACAAGAGACCCAGTACTTC. Amino acids: CASSTGGLQQETQYF.

The chain joins TRBV30 to TRBJ1-1; D is undetermined. The CDR3 contains 13 residues. Germline V gives CDR1 GTSNPN, CDR2 SVGIG (reference sequence). Trimming cost V 0 bases and J 4 bases, with 9 bases left between them. The CDR3 nucleotides are TGTGCCTGGAGTGTACACGAGGGCACTGAAGCTTTCTTT. It yields the protein CAWSVHEGTEAFF. Together with reference TRBV30 and TRBJ1-1, the CDR3 gives the full variable domain: SQTIHQWPATLVQPVGSPLSLECTVEGTSNPNLYWYRQAAGRGLQLLFYSVGIGQISSEVPQNLSASRPQDRQFILSSKKLLLSDSGFYLCAWSVHEGTEAFFGQGTRLTVV.

This chain links TRBV9 with TRBJ2-1; 10 bases match TRBD2. The CDR3 has 16 amino acids. From germline, CDR1 is SGDLS and CDR2 YYNGEE. After removal of 0 bases from V and 7 bases from J, the junction contained 7 bases not matched to a gene. Here the CDR3 reads CASSVAAGGFQNEQFF. CDR3 nucleotides: TGTGCCAGCAGCGTAGCAGCGGGGGGGTTTCAGAATGAGCAGTTCTTC. The entire variable domain, with the rest obtained from reference TRBV9 and TRBJ2-1, is as follows: DSGVTQTPKHLITATGQRVTLRCSPRSGDLSVYWYQQSLDQGLQFLIQYYNGEERAKGNILERFSAQQFPDLHSELNLSSLELGDSALYFCASSVAAGGFQNEQFFGPGTRLTVL.

V and J are TRBV4-2 and TRBJ1-2; unclear D gene. Trimming stripped 0 bases from V and 8 bases from J, with 16 bases between. Germline-derived CDR1 and CDR2 are LGHNA and YNFKEQ. The CDR3 loop spans 15 amino acids. The CDR3 DNA reads TGTGCCAGCAGCCAAGAACTGGTGACAAGGAACGGCTACACCTTC. Translated: CASSQELVTRNGYTF.

The genes are TRBV27 and TRBJ1-4, with a tentative D call TRBD1 (5 bases). The CDR3 covers 16 residues. From germline, CDR1 is MNHEY and CDR2 SMNVEV (reference sequence). V gave up 1 base and J gave up 5 bases, with 14 bases separating them. The CDR3: CASSLFSGAGNEKLFF. For the CDR3, the DNA is TGTGCCAGCAGTTTATTTAGCGGGGCGGGAAATGAAAAACTGTTTTTT.

This chain uses TRBV11-2 with TRBJ2-3; tentative D call: TRBD2 (6 bases). The CDR3 spans 15 residues. Trimming took off 3 bases at V and 6 bases at J, with 16 bases between the two ends. From germline, CDR1 is SGHAT and CDR2 FQNNGV. DNA for the CDR3: TGTGCCAGCAGCTTCGGGGCGGGAAAAACCGATACGCAGTATTTT. Translation: CASSFGAGKTDTQYF.

The chain combines TRBV13 with TRBJ2-3; 8 bases align to TRBD1. V dropped 1 base and J dropped 3; count of bases not matched to a gene: 6. The CDR3 length is 16 residues. Germline loops: CDR1 PRHDT, CDR2 FYEKMQ (reference sequence). CDR3 region: CASSLVGTGGTDTQYF. CDR3 DNA sequence: TGTGCCAGCAGCTTAGTCGGGACAGGCGGAACAGATACGCAGTATTTT.

CDR3 in amino acids: CASSGGPSSYNEQFF. The CDR3 nucleotides read TGTGCCAGCAGTGGCGGTCCCAGCTCCTACAATGAGCAGTTCTTC. This chain joins TRBV2 and TRBJ2-1; D uncertain. The germline gives CDR1 SNHLY, CDR2 FYNNEI. The CDR3 sequence is 15 residues long. V lost 4 bases and J lost 0, with 10 bases in between.

This clone showed up just a few times. CDR3 protein: CAWTYRGNTIYF. CDR3 coding DNA: TGTGCCTGGACCTACAGGGGAAACACCATATATTTT. V and J are TRBV30 and TRBJ1-3; weak D call: TRBD1 (5 bases). The V end lost 4 bases, the J end lost 4 bases, and 8 bases lay between the germline ends. CDR3 size: 12 residues. The V gene's germline CDR1 is GTSNPN and CDR2 SVGIG (reference sequence).

About this clone itself: Other DNA sequences from this sample encode an identical CDR3 as well. The V and J genes are TRBV6-1 and TRBJ1-1; 7 positions match TRBD1. Unmatched junction bases numbered 5, after V lost 3 bases and J lost 4 bases. This CDR3 comprises 14 residues. Germline-derived CDR1 and CDR2 are MNHNS and SASEGT. In DNA, the CDR3 is TGTGCCAGCAGTGAGACAGGGCGGGGCACTGAAGCTTTCTTT. Its protein product is CASSETGRGTEAFF.

This rearrangement joins TRBV7-9 to TRBJ2-1, with D maybe TRBD2 (6 bases). Trimming took off 6 bases at V and 8 bases at J, with 17 bases between the two ends. CDR3 length: 14 residues. Per the germline V gene, CDR1 is SEHNR and CDR2 is FQNEAQ (reference sequence). The CDR3 region is CASRSRRSSDEQFF. CDR3 nucleotides: TGTGCCAGCAGATCCCGTCGGTCTAGCGATGAGCAGTTCTTC.

The rearrangement links TRBV5-1 to TRBJ2-1; 13 nucleotides agree with TRBD2. CDR3 length: 19 residues. V lost 0 bases and J lost 0; bases outside the gene matches: 6. CDR1 is SGHRS and CDR2 is YFSETQ in the germline V gene. CDR3 coding DNA: TGCGCCAGCAGCTTGGGACTAGCGGGAGGTCTCGGCTCCTACAATGAGCAGTTCTTC. As protein: CASSLGLAGGLGSYNEQFF. Supplemented by reference TRBV5-1 and TRBJ2-1, the full variable domain reads KAGVTQTPRYLIKTRGQQVTLSCSPISGHRSVSWYQQTPGQGLQFLFEYFSETQRNKGNFPGRFSGRQFSNSRSEMNVSTLELGDSALYLCASSLGLAGGLGSYNEQFFGPGTRLTVL.